Each of the 18 T cell receptor beta chains below was sequenced from the same sample in a study of shared clonotypes between healthy human individuals. Sequencing used immunoSEQ multiplex PCR; TCRdb keeps in-frame clones, though not all of them. This sample has approximately 2,000,000 clones, with roughly 92% found just once. Sequencing was performed on naive CD4+ T cells from PBMCs. Subset denoted: CD45RA+ positively selected. Receptors originate from a young man in good health. Some clones in this sample may be carry-over from other donors' samples.

V usage is TRBV5-1 and J usage is TRBJ2-3; 7 positions agree with TRBD2. The J segment lost 2 bases and the V segment lost 0 bases, leaving 6 bases of the junction unmatched. Germline V CDR1 and CDR2: SGHRS, YFSETQ. CDR3 length equals 16 residues. The CDR3 sequence: CASSLDLADYTDTQYF. The CDR3 DNA is TGCGCCAGCAGCTTGGATCTAGCGGACTACACAGATACGCAGTATTTT. The full variable domain, with the rest looked up from reference TRBV5-1 and TRBJ2-3, is KAGVTQTPRYLIKTRGQQVTLSCSPISGHRSVSWYQQTPGQGLQFLFEYFSETQRNKGNFPGRFSGRQFSNSRSEMNVSTLELGDSALYLCASSLDLADYTDTQYFGPGTRLTVL.

The gene calls are TRBV20-1 and TRBJ2-4; D not certain. The CDR3 extends over 11 amino acids. The V end was cut by 5 bases, the J end by 3 bases, with 5 bases between. CDR1 and CDR2 from the germline V gene are DFQATT and SNEGSKA (reference sequence). This CDR3 is CSADHKNIQYF. The CDR3 DNA follows: TGCAGTGCTGATCACAAAAACATTCAGTACTTC.

This clone was recorded once. The chain combines TRBV7-9 with TRBJ1-4; D may be TRBD1 (6 bases). Germline values: CDR1 SEHNR, CDR2 FQNEAQ (reference sequence). The V and J ends lost 1 base and 6 bases respectively, with 9 bases between them. CDR3 size: 14 residues. This CDR3 reads CASSLVQGDEKLFF. The CDR3 DNA follows: TGTGCCAGCAGCTTAGTACAGGGAGATGAAAAACTGTTTTTT.

The chain couples TRBV4-1 to TRBJ2-4; a possible D gene is TRBD2 (6 bases). Per germline, CDR1 MGHRA and CDR2 YSYEKL. This CDR3 is built from 15 residues. With 4 bases removed from V and 5 bases from J, the gap between germline ends came to 15 bases. This CDR3 reads CASSPYGSLENIQYF. As DNA, the CDR3 is TGCGCCAGCAGCCCATACGGGAGTTTGGAAAACATTCAGTACTTC.

The chain employs TRBV6-6 and TRBJ2-3; 9 nucleotides agree with TRBD2. The germline V gene encodes CDR1 MNHNY and CDR2 SVGAGI (reference sequence). V lost 6 bases and J lost 0; bases outside the gene matches: 4. The CDR3 spans 15 residues. This chain's CDR3 is CASRLTSGSTDTQYF. In DNA form, the CDR3 reads TGTGCCAGCAGATTGACTAGCGGCAGCACAGATACGCAGTATTTT.

The gene calls are TRBV28 and TRBJ2-1; 14 bases map to TRBD2. V shed 5 bases and J 14 bases; nucleotides not matched to a gene: 11. CDR1 MDHEN and CDR2 SYDVKM come from the germline V gene. This CDR3 spans 15 amino acids. CDR3 loop: CASSGGTSGSGVEFF. CDR3 nucleotide sequence: TGTGCCAGCAGTGGGGGGACTAGCGGGAGTGGGGTGGAGTTCTTC. Supplemented by reference TRBV28 and TRBJ2-1, the full variable domain reads DVKVTQSSRYLVKRTGEKVFLECVQDMDHENMFWYRQDPGLGLRLIYFSYDVKMKEKGDIPEGYSVSREKKERFSLILESASTNQTSMYLCASSGGTSGSGVEFFGPGTRLTVL.

The genes are TRBV28 and TRBJ1-2; TRBD1 is a possible D gene (6 bases). The CDR3 spans 14 residues. Trimming removed 5 bases from V and 0 bases from J, with 10 bases in between. Looked up from germline, CDR1 is MDHEN and CDR2 is SYDVKM. The CDR3, as DNA: TGTGCCAGCAGTCCCGGGACATCTAACTATGGCTACACCTTC. It specifies CASSPGTSNYGYTF.

The chain links TRBV28 to TRBJ2-2; either TRBD1 or TRBD2 may supply D (5 bases each). Trimming removed 9 bases at V and 7 bases at J, with 18 bases between. CDR1 and CDR2 (germline): MDHEN, SYDVKM. The CDR3 has 14 residues. CDR3 loop: CASTGTVIFGELFF. The CDR3 DNA sequence: TGTGCCAGTACCGGGACCGTCATCTTCGGGGAGCTGTTTTTT.

The V and J genes are TRBV28 and TRBJ1-1, with a possible D match to TRBD1 (5 bases). This CDR3 is 13 amino acids long. The V gene's germline CDR1 is MDHEN and CDR2 SYDVKM. The germline V and J ends were trimmed by 5 bases and 5 bases, with 12 bases remaining between them. This CDR3 reads CASSPGVWTEAFF. In nucleotides, the CDR3 is TGTGCCAGCAGTCCGGGGGTATGGACTGAAGCTTTCTTT. Full variable domain (missing parts from reference TRBV28 and TRBJ1-1): DVKVTQSSRYLVKRTGEKVFLECVQDMDHENMFWYRQDPGLGLRLIYFSYDVKMKEKGDIPEGYSVSREKKERFSLILESASTNQTSMYLCASSPGVWTEAFFGQGTRLTVV.

The rearrangement uses TRBV29-1 and TRBJ2-5, with D perhaps TRBD1 (5 bases). The CDR3 covers 12 residues. From germline, CDR1 is SQVTM and CDR2 ANQGSEA. V lost 5 bases, J lost 0 bases, and 7 bases lay in between. CDR3 sequence: CSVRTNQETQYF. DNA of the CDR3: TGCAGCGTTCGGACAAACCAAGAGACCCAGTACTTC.

This chain connects TRBV30 to TRBJ2-1; the match to TRBD2 covers 8 bases. The ends lost 3 bases at V and 9 bases at J; junction bases unmatched: 7. The CDR3 runs to 13 residues. CDR1 GTSNPN and CDR2 SVGIG come from the germline V gene (reference sequence). CDR3 region: CAWSGRASREQFF. The CDR3 bases are TGTGCCTGGAGCGGGAGGGCGAGTCGTGAGCAGTTCTTC.

The gene calls are TRBV4-3 and TRBJ2-5, with 9 positions matching TRBD2. Germline CDR1 reads LGHNA; CDR2 reads YSLEER. After removal of 0 bases from V and 13 bases from J, the junction contained 12 bases not matched to a gene. This CDR3 comprises 15 residues. DNA for the CDR3: TGCGCCAGCAGCCAAGATTTAACTAGCGGGTTCCCGTTGTACTTC. This encodes CASSQDLTSGFPLYF.

V and J are TRBV27 and TRBJ1-1, with D perhaps TRBD1 (6 bases). CDR3 length equals 14 residues. Germline V lookup: CDR1 MNHEY, CDR2 SMNVEV (reference sequence). The germline V and J ends were trimmed by 2 bases and 3 bases, with 10 bases remaining between them. CDR3 sequence (DNA): TGTGCCAGCAGTTTAGGGGGGCTTTACACTGAAGCTTTCTTT. This gives the protein CASSLGGLYTEAFF.

Comments on this clone: This same CDR3 is encoded by further DNA sequences in the sample. This chain links TRBV9 with TRBJ2-7; D may be TRBD1 (6 bases). The CDR3 contains 15 residues. Germline CDR1 and CDR2: SGDLS and YYNGEE. The ends were cut back, 0 bases at V and 0 bases at J, with 10 bases in the middle. CDR3 region: CASSVGGQSSYEQYF. DNA for the CDR3: TGTGCCAGCAGCGTAGGGGGACAAAGCTCCTACGAGCAGTACTTC.

The chain uses TRBV11-3 and TRBJ1-1; the match to TRBD1 covers 7 bases. J was trimmed by 1 base and V by 9 bases; bases with no gene match: 17. The CDR3 loop spans 17 amino acids. The germline CDR1 and CDR2 sequences are SGHNT and YENEEA. CDR3 nucleotides: TGTGCCAGTCAAAAGACAGGGAGGTTCATGGCGAACACTGAAGCTTTCTTT. It codes for CASQKTGRFMANTEAFF.

On this clone: Other DNA sequences of this sample code for an identical CDR3. The rearrangement links TRBV9 to TRBJ1-2, with TRBD1 matching over 7 bases. The CDR3 has 13 amino acids. Germline CDR1 reads SGDLS; CDR2 reads YYNGEE. V lost 2 bases, J lost 8 bases, and 6 bases stayed unmatched. DNA of the CDR3: TGTGCCAGCAGCGTTCAGGGGGTGGGAGGCTACACCTTC. This codes for CASSVQGVGGYTF.

The chain is built from TRBV5-5 and TRBJ2-7; 7 bases are a match to TRBD2. J lost 2 bases, V lost 3 bases, and 5 bases had no gene match. Germline CDR1 SGHKS, CDR2 YYEKEE (reference sequence). This CDR3 has 14 amino acids. The CDR3 DNA follows: TGTGCCAGCAGCTCATCTAGCGGTACCTACGAGCAGTACTTC. It specifies CASSSSSGTYEQYF.

Notes on this clone: The sample carries other DNA sequences with the same CDR3. The chain uses TRBV9 and TRBJ1-1, with D tentatively TRBD1 (6 bases). Trimming removed 0 bases at V and 7 bases at J, with 7 bases between. The CDR3 runs 12 residues. Germline V gene lookup returns CDR1 SGDLS and CDR2 YYNGEE. CDR3 loop: CASSVEGGEAFF. The CDR3 region has the DNA TGTGCCAGCAGCGTAGAAGGGGGTGAAGCTTTCTTT.